A selection of T cell receptor beta chains follows, all from one sample in a study of blood T cell repertoires in COVID-19. Using immunoSEQ multiplex PCR, the repertoire was profiled, and TCRdb retains in-frame clones only, with some absent. Here the sample spans about 210,000 clones, 84% being singletons. Sequenced material: peripheral blood. These receptors were collected from a man in his forties or fifties with active or convalescent COVID-19. The CDR3 runs from the conserved cysteine through the conserved F or W. Each record gives: V gene, D gene, clone size, CDR3 length, J gene, CDR3 protein, CDR3 DNA. The D gene is left open where the match is weak. Size is omitted from some rows. Given values are once, few, many or a class for expanded clones.

v_call: TRBV6-4
d_call: TRBD2
clone_size: -
cdr3_length: 21
j_call: TRBJ2-3
cdr3_aa: CASSDSTPGDLAGTSTDTQYF
cdr3_nt: TGTGCCAGCAGTGACTCGACGCCGGGAGATCTAGCGGGTACTAGCACAGATACGCAGTATTTT

v_call: TRBV7-2
d_call: TRBD1
clone_size: -
cdr3_length: 12
j_call: TRBJ2-5
cdr3_aa: CASSWGQGTQYF
cdr3_nt: TGTGCCAGCAGCTGGGGACAGGGGACCCAGTACTTC

v_call: TRBV28
d_call: TRBD2
clone_size: -
cdr3_length: 13
j_call: TRBJ2-7
cdr3_aa: CASVAGGRYEQYF
cdr3_nt: TGTGCCAGCGTAGCGGGGGGACGCTACGAGCAGTACTTC

v_call: TRBV28
d_call: -
clone_size: once
cdr3_length: 14
j_call: TRBJ2-1
cdr3_aa: CASNKGDSYNEQFF
cdr3_nt: TGTGCCAGCAATAAAGGGGATTCCTACAATGAGCAGTTCTTC

v_call: TRBV7-2
d_call: TRBD1
clone_size: -
cdr3_length: 14
j_call: TRBJ2-5
cdr3_aa: CASSSGGGQETQYF
cdr3_nt: TGTGCCAGCAGCTCAGGGGGCGGACAAGAGACCCAGTACTTC

v_call: TRBV29-1
d_call: -
clone_size: -
cdr3_length: 13
j_call: TRBJ1-1
cdr3_aa: CSVAYRDDTEAFF
cdr3_nt: TGCAGCGTTGCTTACAGGGATGACACTGAAGCTTTCTTT

v_call: TRBV7-2
d_call: TRBD1
clone_size: -
cdr3_length: 13
j_call: TRBJ1-1
cdr3_aa: CASSSQGDGEAFF
cdr3_nt: TGTGCCAGCAGCTCCCAGGGGGATGGTGAAGCTTTCTTT

v_call: TRBV28
d_call: TRBD1
clone_size: -
cdr3_length: 16
j_call: TRBJ1-4
cdr3_aa: CASSLNRGQGNEKLFF
cdr3_nt: TGTGCCAGCAGTCTAAACAGGGGGCAGGGTAATGAAAAACTGTTTTTT

v_call: TRBV27
d_call: -
clone_size: -
cdr3_length: 14
j_call: TRBJ2-1
cdr3_aa: CASRGAVYYNEQFF
cdr3_nt: TGTGCCAGCAGAGGAGCGGTTTATTACAATGAGCAGTTCTTC

v_call: TRBV7-8
d_call: TRBD1
clone_size: once
cdr3_length: 15
j_call: TRBJ1-1
cdr3_aa: CASSFPGTGNTEAFF
cdr3_nt: TGTGCCAGCAGCTTTCCCGGGACAGGGAACACTGAAGCTTTCTTT

v_call: TRBV4-1
d_call: -
clone_size: -
cdr3_length: 17
j_call: TRBJ1-5
cdr3_aa: CASSQGLGQYSNQPQHF
cdr3_nt: TGCGCCAGCAGCCAAGGATTAGGACAGTATAGCAATCAGCCCCAGCATTTT

v_call: TRBV7-9
d_call: -
clone_size: -
cdr3_length: 14
j_call: TRBJ2-7
cdr3_aa: CASSSPGTVNEQYF
cdr3_nt: TGTGCCAGCAGTTCCCCCGGGACTGTCAACGAGCAGTACTTC

v_call: TRBV5-4
d_call: -
clone_size: -
cdr3_length: 16
j_call: TRBJ2-1
cdr3_aa: CASSLGPRGGGDEQFF
cdr3_nt: TGTGCCAGCAGCTTGGGACCTCGGGGAGGTGGCGATGAGCAGTTCTTC

v_call: TRBV9
d_call: TRBD1
clone_size: -
cdr3_length: 18
j_call: TRBJ2-1
cdr3_aa: CASSVEGRGTGGYNEQFF
cdr3_nt: TGTGCCAGCAGCGTAGAGGGTCGGGGGACAGGGGGTTACAATGAGCAGTTCTTC

v_call: TRBV18
d_call: TRBD2
clone_size: -
cdr3_length: 16
j_call: TRBJ2-2
cdr3_aa: CASSEGLAANTGELFF
cdr3_nt: TGTGCCAGCTCAGAAGGACTAGCGGCGAACACCGGGGAGCTGTTTTTT

v_call: TRBV2
d_call: -
clone_size: -
cdr3_length: 13
j_call: TRBJ2-7
cdr3_aa: CASGRTGRDEQYF
cdr3_nt: TGTGCCAGCGGCCGGACAGGGAGGGACGAGCAGTACTTC

v_call: TRBV5-4
d_call: -
clone_size: -
cdr3_length: 15
j_call: TRBJ2-1
cdr3_aa: CASRLRGSSYNEQFF
cdr3_nt: TGTGCCAGCAGACTACGGGGAAGCTCCTACAATGAGCAGTTCTTC

v_call: TRBV19
d_call: TRBD1
clone_size: -
cdr3_length: 14
j_call: TRBJ2-7
cdr3_aa: CASSAGTGAYEQYF
cdr3_nt: TGTGCCAGTAGCGCCGGGACAGGGGCCTACGAGCAGTACTTC

v_call: TRBV11-3
d_call: TRBD2
clone_size: -
cdr3_length: 20
j_call: TRBJ2-1
cdr3_aa: CASSCPLGLAGPLAYNEQFF
cdr3_nt: TGTGCCAGCAGCTGCCCCTTGGGCCTAGCGGGACCTCTTGCCTACAATGAGCAGTTCTTC

v_call: TRBV7-2
d_call: -
clone_size: -
cdr3_length: 14
j_call: TRBJ2-2
cdr3_aa: CASSRRVVSGELFF
cdr3_nt: TGTGCCAGCAGCCGCAGGGTTGTAAGCGGGGAGCTGTTTTTT

v_call: TRBV5-1
d_call: -
clone_size: -
cdr3_length: 16
j_call: TRBJ2-2
cdr3_aa: CASSKKVEGLPGELFF
cdr3_nt: TGCGCCAGCTCCAAAAAAGTGGAGGGCCTCCCCGGGGAGCTGTTTTTT

v_call: TRBV7-2
d_call: -
clone_size: -
cdr3_length: 15
j_call: TRBJ2-5
cdr3_aa: CASNSPAGTQETQYF
cdr3_nt: TGTGCCAGCAACTCTCCTGCGGGGACCCAAGAGACCCAGTACTTC

v_call: TRBV5-1
d_call: TRBD1
clone_size: -
cdr3_length: 14
j_call: TRBJ1-2
cdr3_aa: CASRPDRGDYGYTF
cdr3_nt: TGCGCCAGCAGACCTGACAGGGGGGACTATGGCTACACCTTC

v_call: TRBV7-9
d_call: -
clone_size: -
cdr3_length: 19
j_call: TRBJ2-2
cdr3_aa: CASSLGSGGAPSHTGELFF
cdr3_nt: TGTGCCAGCAGCTTAGGTTCGGGCGGGGCCCCCAGCCACACCGGGGAGCTGTTTTTT

v_call: TRBV28
d_call: TRBD2
clone_size: -
cdr3_length: 18
j_call: TRBJ2-3
cdr3_aa: CASSLFRLAGGYTDTQYF
cdr3_nt: TGTGCCAGCAGTTTATTCCGACTAGCGGGAGGGTACACAGATACGCAGTATTTT

v_call: TRBV5-1
d_call: -
clone_size: once
cdr3_length: 13
j_call: TRBJ2-7
cdr3_aa: CASTPGASYEQYF
cdr3_nt: TGCGCCAGCACCCCGGGAGCCTCCTACGAGCAGTACTTC

v_call: TRBV13
d_call: -
clone_size: -
cdr3_length: 13
j_call: TRBJ2-1
cdr3_aa: CASSRSGTGEQFF
cdr3_nt: TGTGCCAGCAGCAGATCCGGGACTGGTGAGCAGTTCTTC

v_call: TRBV19
d_call: TRBD2
clone_size: -
cdr3_length: 16
j_call: TRBJ2-1
cdr3_aa: CASSIRRDYDYNEQFF
cdr3_nt: TGTGCCAGTAGTATTCGCCGGGACTACGACTACAATGAGCAGTTCTTC

v_call: TRBV11-2
d_call: TRBD1
clone_size: -
cdr3_length: 15
j_call: TRBJ1-2
cdr3_aa: CASSPLDRVEGGYTF
cdr3_nt: TGTGCCAGCTCACCTCTGGACAGGGTAGAGGGTGGCTACACCTTC

v_call: TRBV18
d_call: TRBD2
clone_size: -
cdr3_length: 15
j_call: TRBJ2-1
cdr3_aa: CASSPPSGAWNEQFF
cdr3_nt: TGTGCCAGCTCACCACCGAGCGGGGCCTGGAATGAGCAGTTCTTC

v_call: TRBV9
d_call: TRBD1
clone_size: -
cdr3_length: 15
j_call: TRBJ2-7
cdr3_aa: CASSGEQGLDDEQYF
cdr3_nt: TGTGCCAGCAGCGGGGAACAGGGGTTGGATGACGAGCAGTACTTC

v_call: TRBV9
d_call: TRBD1
clone_size: -
cdr3_length: 17
j_call: TRBJ1-6
cdr3_aa: CASSPGQGHPYNSPLHF
cdr3_nt: TGTGCCAGCAGCCCAGGACAGGGTCATCCTTATAATTCACCCCTCCACTTT

v_call: TRBV5-1
d_call: TRBD2
clone_size: -
cdr3_length: 15
j_call: TRBJ2-1
cdr3_aa: CASSLDAGVYNEQFF
cdr3_nt: TGCGCCAGCAGCTTGGATGCGGGGGTATACAATGAGCAGTTCTTC

v_call: TRBV9
d_call: -
clone_size: -
cdr3_length: 15
j_call: TRBJ2-1
cdr3_aa: CASSLGNWALNEQFF
cdr3_nt: TGTGCCAGCAGCCTAGGGAATTGGGCCCTCAATGAGCAGTTCTTC

v_call: TRBV10-3
d_call: TRBD2
clone_size: -
cdr3_length: 15
j_call: TRBJ2-7
cdr3_aa: CAISNDREALLEQYF
cdr3_nt: TGTGCCATCAGTAACGACCGGGAGGCCCTACTCGAGCAGTACTTC

v_call: TRBV7-2
d_call: -
clone_size: -
cdr3_length: 14
j_call: TRBJ1-1
cdr3_aa: CASSGSWGNTEAFF
cdr3_nt: TGTGCCAGCAGCGGGAGTTGGGGGAACACTGAAGCTTTCTTT